This is a list of T cell receptor beta chains from one sample in a study of cytomegalovirus exposure and HLA in healthy donors. Only in-frame clones appear in the TCRdb table, and some are missing; sequencing was by immunoSEQ multiplex PCR. The repertoire holds about 74,000 clones, with 90% to 95% as singletons. Sequenced sample: PBMCs. The receptors originated from a woman between 18 and 29 years old in good health and CMV-seropositive. Each CDR3 is given with its conserved first and last residue.

j_call,cdr3_length,v_call,cdr3_aa
TRBJ1-5,14,TRBV11-3,CASSFTGAGQPQHF
TRBJ1-2,16,TRBV10-3,CAISEPTAGKVYGYTF
TRBJ1-2,13,TRBV7-2,CASSRETVYGYTF
TRBJ1-2,14,TRBV11-2,CASSLAQGRDGYTF
TRBJ2-1,15,TRBV9,CASSLDGLALNEQFF
TRBJ2-1,17,TRBV30,CAWVRTSGLFPRNEQFF
TRBJ2-7,13,TRBV19,CASRLAGVNEQYF
TRBJ2-7,14,TRBV5-1,CASSLSTGGYEQYF
TRBJ2-3,14,TRBV9,CASSVSGGADTQYF
TRBJ2-7,15,TRBV28,CASSPYVQANYEQYF
TRBJ2-2,17,TRBV19,CASSIDLTGGRTGELFF
TRBJ2-1,16,TRBV10-3,CAISEIGTGGYNEQFF
TRBJ2-3,14,TRBV5-6,CASSSDISTDTQYF
TRBJ2-1,15,TRBV2,CASRSSVSLYNEQFF
TRBJ1-2,13,TRBV7-8,CASSPARAGGYTF
TRBJ1-3,15,TRBV7-9,CASSLGQGRGNTIYF
TRBJ1-1,14,TRBV7-2,CASSLAYGGTEAFF
TRBJ2-1,15,TRBV19,CASSTAGQGIHEQFF
TRBJ2-1,16,TRBV29-1,CSVLDRPDFLYNEQFF
TRBJ2-3,15,TRBV5-1,CASSLVSASTDTQYF
TRBJ2-7,14,TRBV4-3,CASSQTRDSYEQYF
TRBJ1-3,18,TRBV2,CASSEWGTGTGVGNTIYF
TRBJ2-3,14,TRBV2,CASPGGSGADTQYF
TRBJ2-5,17,TRBV5-1,CASSPAGSSGGGETQYF
TRBJ2-7,13,TRBV13,CASSSPNGYEQYF
TRBJ2-7,15,TRBV27,CASNSLAGGTYEQYF
TRBJ1-4,14,TRBV30,CAWSVLGGPEKLFF
TRBJ1-4,16,TRBV5-6,CASSLVGGEGDEKLFF
TRBJ2-7,18,TRBV2,CASTTGTSGGPYLYEQYF
TRBJ2-3,12,TRBV7-2,CASSFSTDTQYF
TRBJ1-2,13,TRBV19,CASSIEGAGGYTF
TRBJ1-5,15,TRBV6-5,CASSRFTGGNEPQHF